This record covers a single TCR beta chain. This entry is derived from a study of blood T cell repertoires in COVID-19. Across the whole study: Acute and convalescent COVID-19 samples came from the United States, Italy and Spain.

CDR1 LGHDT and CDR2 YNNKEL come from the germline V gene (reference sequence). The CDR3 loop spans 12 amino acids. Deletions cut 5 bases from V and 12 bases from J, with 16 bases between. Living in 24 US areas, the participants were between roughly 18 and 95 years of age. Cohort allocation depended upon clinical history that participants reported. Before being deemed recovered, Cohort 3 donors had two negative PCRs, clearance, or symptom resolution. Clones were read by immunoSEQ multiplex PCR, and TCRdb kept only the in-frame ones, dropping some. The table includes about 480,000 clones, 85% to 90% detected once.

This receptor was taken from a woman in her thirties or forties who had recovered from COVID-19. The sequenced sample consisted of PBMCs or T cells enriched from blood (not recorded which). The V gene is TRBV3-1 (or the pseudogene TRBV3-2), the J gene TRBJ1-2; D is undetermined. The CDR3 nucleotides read TGTGCCAGCAGCAAAATCTCCACTGGTCACACCTTC. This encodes CASSKISTGHTF.